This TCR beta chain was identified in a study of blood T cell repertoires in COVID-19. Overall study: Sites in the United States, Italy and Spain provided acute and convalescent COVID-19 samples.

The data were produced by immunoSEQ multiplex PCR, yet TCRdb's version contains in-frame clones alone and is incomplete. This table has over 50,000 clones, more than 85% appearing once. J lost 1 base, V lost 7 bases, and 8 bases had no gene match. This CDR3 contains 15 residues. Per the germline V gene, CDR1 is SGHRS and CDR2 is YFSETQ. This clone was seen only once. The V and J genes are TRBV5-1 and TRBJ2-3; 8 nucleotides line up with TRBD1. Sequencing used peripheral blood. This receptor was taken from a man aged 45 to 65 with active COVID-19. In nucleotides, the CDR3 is TGCGCCAGCGGTCCCCTGACAGGGGGCACAGATACGCAGTATTTT. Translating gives CASGPLTGGTDTQYF.